This entry lists 4 T cell receptor beta chains sequenced from one sample in a study of blood T cell repertoires in COVID-19. Produced via immunoSEQ multiplex PCR; TCRdb's table is partial and in-frame only. The table records roughly 97,000 clones, around three quarters of them present only once. The sequencing input was peripheral blood. All receptors derive from a man aged 70-80 years with acute or convalescent COVID-19.

The gene calls are TRBV20-1 and TRBJ2-5; perhaps TRBD2 as D (5 bases). The CDR3 runs 16 residues. Trimming stripped 3 bases from V and 2 bases from J, with 19 bases between. The germline gives CDR1 DFQATT, CDR2 SNEGSKA (reference sequence). CDR3: CSASEGIQIVQETQYF. CDR3 nucleotide sequence: TGCAGTGCTAGTGAGGGCATCCAAATCGTACAAGAGACCCAGTACTTC.

This clone was found once. This specimen includes other DNA sequences encoding the same CDR3. The V call is TRBV7-3, the J call TRBJ1-1, with D perhaps matching TRBD1 (5 bases). The CDR3 has 13 residues. CDR1 SGHTA and CDR2 FQGTGA come from the germline V gene. Trimming took off 4 bases at V and 5 bases at J, with 11 bases between the two ends. This CDR3 reads CASSSQGGTEAFF. The CDR3 bases are TGTGCCAGCAGCTCGCAGGGAGGGACTGAAGCTTTCTTT.

Turning to this clone: Other nucleotide sequences in the sample specify the same CDR3. The chain is built from TRBV18 and TRBJ1-5, with TRBD1 identical over 8 bases. Germline V gene lookup returns CDR1 KGHSH and CDR2 LQKENI. The junction had 3 bases not matched to a gene; V was cut back by 3 bases and J by 2 bases. The CDR3 is 15 residues long. The chain's CDR3 is CASSPDRGGNQPQHF. For the CDR3, the DNA is TGTGCCAGCTCACCCGACAGGGGAGGCAATCAGCCCCAGCATTTT. The whole variable domain, filled in from reference TRBV18 and TRBJ1-5, reads NAGVMQNPRHLVRRRGQEARLRCSPMKGHSHVYWYRQLPEEGLKFMVYLQKENIIDESGMPKERFSAEFPKEGPSILRIQQVVRGDSAAYFCASSPDRGGNQPQHFGDGTRLSIL.

The V and J genes are TRBV19 and TRBJ2-5, with 10 bases aligning to TRBD1. CDR1 and CDR2 from the germline V gene are LNHDA and SQIVND (reference sequence). V lost 3 bases to trimming and J lost 5 bases; unmatched junction nucleotides: 12. CDR3 length: 17 residues. Here the CDR3 reads CASSMGPGQGVWETQYF. CDR3 in DNA: TGTGCCAGTAGTATGGGCCCTGGACAGGGGGTGTGGGAGACCCAGTACTTC.